Listed below are T cell receptor beta chains from one sample, sequenced in a study of T-cell reconstitution after alpha-beta-depleted transplantation in children. TCRdb reprocessed the PCR reads via MiXCR and lists one record per CDR3 protein. The top ten hold 20% to 25% of the sample, which has approximately 99,000 distinct CDR3 sequences, around 6.4% seen once. The material sequenced was PBMCs, mostly from graft donor cells, taken 360 days after TCRalphabeta/CD19-depleted stem cell transplant. The receptors were gathered from a male patient aged 2 to 10 who had a stem cell transplant for acute lymphoblastic leukemia, so the T cells may come from the graft donor. CDR3s include the opening cysteine and the closing phenylalanine or tryptophan. Each record gives: J gene, D gene, clone size, V gene, CDR3 DNA, CDR3 protein. The D gene is left open where the match is weak. The size of a clone is reported for some rows only, either as once, few or many, or as a class for expanded clones.

TRBJ2-5,NA,many,TRBV6-5,TGTGCCAGCAGTTACAGTGGGTTCCCAGAGACCCAGTACTTC,CASSYSGFPETQYF
TRBJ2-1,NA,many,TRBV4-1,TGCGCCAGCAGCCGACAGCGGGGGACAGGGCTTGGCAATGAGCAGTTCTTC,CASSRQRGTGLGNEQFF
TRBJ2-4,NA,many,TRBV29-1,TGCAGCGTTGAGCTGCGGCTAGCCAAAAACATTCAGTACTTC,CSVELRLAKNIQYF
TRBJ2-1,NA,few,TRBV4-2,TGTGCCAGCAGCCTTCACGGGACCTCTAGCAGCCCTTACAATGAGCAGTTCTTC,CASSLHGTSSSPYNEQFF
TRBJ2-3,TRBD2,many,TRBV28,TGTGCCAGCAGTTTATCTGGGGGGGAAGCAGATACGCAGTATTTT,CASSLSGGEADTQYF
TRBJ2-2,NA,many,TRBV4-3,TGCGCCAGCAGCCGGTCCGGGACCACGAACACCGGGGAGCTGTTTTTT,CASSRSGTTNTGELFF
TRBJ1-1,NA,few,TRBV24-1,TGTGCCACCAGTGAGGGGGACCGGGAAGCTTTCTTT,CATSEGDREAFF
TRBJ1-6,TRBD1,few,TRBV12-3/TRBV12-4,TGTGCCAGCAGTTCTGACAGGGGCTCACCCCTCCACTTT,CASSSDRGSPLHF
TRBJ2-7,NA,many,TRBV20-1,TGCAGTGCCCCTCGGGTAGACTACGAGCAGTACTTC,CSAPRVDYEQYF
TRBJ2-2,TRBD1,many,TRBV27,TGTGCCAGCAGATTCACAGGGGTGAAGAACACCGGGGAGCTGTTTTTT,CASRFTGVKNTGELFF
TRBJ2-2,NA,many,TRBV29-1,TGCAGCGGGTATCTGAACACCGGGGAGCTGTTTTTT,CSGYLNTGELFF
TRBJ1-3,NA,NA,TRBV3-1,TGTGCCAGCAGCCCCGGGTACACCATGTATTTT,CASSPGYTMYF
TRBJ2-5,NA,NA,TRBV27,TGTGCCAGCAGTTTGGTCTCCACTGAGGAGACCCAGTACTTC,CASSLVSTEETQYF
TRBJ1-2,TRBD1,many,TRBV4-3,TGCGCCAGCAGCCAAGGGAGATACAGGGGTGCTAACTATGGCTACACCTTC,CASSQGRYRGANYGYTF
TRBJ2-7,TRBD1,many,TRBV27,TGTGCCAGCAGGACAGGGTTTAAAGAGCAGTACTTC,CASRTGFKEQYF
TRBJ1-1,NA,NA,TRBV6-5,TGTGCCAGCAGTTCCCGGGGAAGTTGGCTGGCCACTGAAGCTTTCTTT,CASSSRGSWLATEAFF
TRBJ2-7,TRBD2,many,TRBV5-1,TGCGCCAGCAGCTTGGACGGGAGGGCTCGGTACGAGCAGTACTTC,CASSLDGRARYEQYF
TRBJ2-7,NA,many,TRBV27,TGTGCCAGCAGTGGACGCGAGCAGTACTTC,CASSGREQYF
TRBJ1-4,NA,few,TRBV4-3,TGCGCCAGCAGCCAAGATTCAATAGGTGAAAAACTGTTTTTT,CASSQDSIGEKLFF
TRBJ2-7,TRBD2,many,TRBV28,TGTGCCAGCAGTTCTCTAGCGGGAGGATACGAGCAGTACTTC,CASSSLAGGYEQYF
TRBJ2-5,TRBD1,many,TRBV7-9,TGTGCCAGCAGCTTCGGGACAGGGGTTCAACAAGAGACCCAGTACTTC,CASSFGTGVQQETQYF
TRBJ2-7,NA,many,TRBV6-5,TGTGCCAGCAGTCACACCGGGACGGGGTACTACGAGCAGTACTTC,CASSHTGTGYYEQYF